This section outlines one T cell receptor beta chain sequence together with its context. Its antigen is unknown. CDR1 and CDR2 (germline): SGHKS, YYEKEE (reference sequence). Trimming pared 0 bases from V and 4 bases from J, leaving 11 bases between. The CDR3 covers 15 residues. This record comes from a study of CD4 T cells in relation to SARS-CoV-2 and coronaviruses. Study summary: A couple of subjects were Hispanic; patients were under 10 males and a handful of females. Findings of the study overall: No crossreactivity against non-spike viral proteins was tested here. SARS-CoV-2-driven expansion was significantly weaker in crossreactive than monoreactive clones.

The data were produced by immunoSEQ multiplex PCR, yet TCRdb's version contains in-frame clones alone and is incomplete. The sample contains tens of thousands of clones, 88% of which appear only once. Sequenced input: memory CD4+ T cells from PBMCs. The clonotype was recovered from an adult with COVID-19. The chain uses TRBV5-5 and TRBJ1-5; D is uncertain. CDR3 amino acids: CASSLALRENQPQHF. CDR3 coding DNA: TGTGCCAGCAGCTTGGCCCTTAGGGAGAATCAGCCCCAGCATTTT. Together with reference TRBV5-5 and TRBJ1-5, the CDR3 gives the full variable domain: DAGVTQSPTHLIKTRGQQVTLRCSPISGHKSVSWYQQVLGQGPQFIFQYYEKEERGRGNFPDRFSARQFPNYSSELNVNALLLGDSALYLCASSLALRENQPQHFGDGTRLSIL.